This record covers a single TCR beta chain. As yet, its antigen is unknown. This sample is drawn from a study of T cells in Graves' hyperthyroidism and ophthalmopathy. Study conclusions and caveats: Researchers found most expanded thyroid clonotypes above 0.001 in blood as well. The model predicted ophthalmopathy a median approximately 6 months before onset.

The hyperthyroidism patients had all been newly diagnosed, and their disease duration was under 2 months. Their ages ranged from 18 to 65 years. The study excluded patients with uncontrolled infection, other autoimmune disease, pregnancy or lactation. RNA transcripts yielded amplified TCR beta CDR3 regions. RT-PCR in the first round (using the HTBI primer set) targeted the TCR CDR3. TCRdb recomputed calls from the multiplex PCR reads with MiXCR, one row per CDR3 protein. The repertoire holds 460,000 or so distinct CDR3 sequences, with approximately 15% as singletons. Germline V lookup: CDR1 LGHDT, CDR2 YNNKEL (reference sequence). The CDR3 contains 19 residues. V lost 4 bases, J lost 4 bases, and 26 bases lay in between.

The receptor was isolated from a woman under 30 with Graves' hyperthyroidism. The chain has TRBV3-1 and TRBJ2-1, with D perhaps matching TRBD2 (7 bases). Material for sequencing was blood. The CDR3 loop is CASSLASPMWRGGYNEQFF. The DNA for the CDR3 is TGTGCCAGCAGCCTAGCAAGCCCCATGTGGAGGGGGGGTTACAATGAGCAGTTCTTC.